This T cell receptor beta chain was obtained from a study of cytomegalovirus exposure and HLA in healthy donors. Broader study findings: On later analysis, the bulk of CMV-associated TCR beta chains appeared to be HLA-restricted. Presence/absence analyses assumed roughly uniform sequencing depth across donors.

The CDR3 has 12 amino acids. Trimming removed 8 bases from V and 3 bases from J; junction bases left unmatched: 2. Germline values: CDR1 SGHRS, CDR2 YFSETQ. Comment on this clone: Its matching antigen is unknown.

The PCR used 60 Vbeta and 13 Jbeta primers. Produced via immunoSEQ multiplex PCR; TCRdb's table is partial and in-frame only. The sample has some 120,000 clones; 10% are singletons. The gene calls are TRBV5-1 and TRBJ2-1; 7 bases line up with TRBD1. This sequence was found in a woman under 30 in good health and CMV-seropositive. The sample consisted of PBMCs. The CDR3 DNA reads TGCGCCAGTCGGGACAGCTACAATGAGCAGTTCTTC. Translated: CASRDSYNEQFF.